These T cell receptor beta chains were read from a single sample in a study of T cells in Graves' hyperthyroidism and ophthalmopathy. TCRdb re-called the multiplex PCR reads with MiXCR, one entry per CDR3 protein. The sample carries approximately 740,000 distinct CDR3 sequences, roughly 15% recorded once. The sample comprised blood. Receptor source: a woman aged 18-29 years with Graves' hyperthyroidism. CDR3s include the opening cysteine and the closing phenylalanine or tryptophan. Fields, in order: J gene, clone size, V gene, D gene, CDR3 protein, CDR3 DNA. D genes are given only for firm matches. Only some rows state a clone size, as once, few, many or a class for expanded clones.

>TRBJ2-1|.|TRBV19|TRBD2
CASNAPGTSGRGGEQFF
TGTGCCAGTAACGCTCCCGGGACTAGCGGGAGAGGAGGTGAGCAGTTCTTC
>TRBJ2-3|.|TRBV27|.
CASKSWGASTDTQYF
TGTGCCAGCAAAAGTTGGGGAGCTAGCACAGATACGCAGTATTTT
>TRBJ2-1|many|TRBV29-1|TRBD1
CSVGRTGDNEQFF
TGCAGCGTTGGCAGGACAGGGGACAATGAGCAGTTCTTC
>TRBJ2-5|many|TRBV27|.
CASRLQEQETQYF
TGTGCCAGCAGACTCCAGGAACAAGAGACCCAGTACTTC
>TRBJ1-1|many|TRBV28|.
CARRTGYEAFF
TGTGCCAGGAGGACGGGATATGAAGCTTTCTTT
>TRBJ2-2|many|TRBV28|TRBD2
CASSWGRSGRWTGELFF
TGTGCCAGCAGTTGGGGACGTAGCGGGAGATGGACCGGGGAGCTGTTTTTT
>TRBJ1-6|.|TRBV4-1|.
CASSPPYPRGDNSPLHF
TGCGCCAGCAGCCCACCGTATCCGAGGGGGGATAATTCACCCCTCCACTTT
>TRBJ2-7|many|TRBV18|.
CASSPGEGSYEQYF
TGTGCCAGCTCACCCGGGGAAGGGTCCTACGAGCAGTACTTC
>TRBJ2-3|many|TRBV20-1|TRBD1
CSAPGQGPKDTQYF
TGCAGTGCTCCGGGACAGGGGCCCAAAGATACGCAGTATTTT
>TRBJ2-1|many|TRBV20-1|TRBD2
CSATGGSSYNEQFF
TGCAGTGCTACGGGCGGGAGCTCCTACAATGAGCAGTTCTTC
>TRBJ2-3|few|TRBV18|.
CASSPALAEQDTQYF
TGTGCCAGCTCACCGGCTTTAGCGGAGCAGGATACGCAGTATTTT
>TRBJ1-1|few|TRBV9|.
CASSKNPGATMNAEAFF
TGTGCCAGCAGCAAAAACCCAGGGGCTACTATGAACGCTGAAGCTTTCTTT
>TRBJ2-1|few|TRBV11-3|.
CASSLWFGRDEQFF
TGTGCCAGTAGCCTTTGGTTCGGTAGGGATGAGCAGTTCTTC
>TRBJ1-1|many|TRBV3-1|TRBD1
CASSQLGQGEAFF
TGTGCCAGCAGCCAGCTGGGACAGGGGGAAGCTTTCTTT
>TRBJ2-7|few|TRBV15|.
CATSREADSTYEQYF
TGTGCCACCAGCAGAGAGGCTGATTCCACCTACGAGCAGTACTTC
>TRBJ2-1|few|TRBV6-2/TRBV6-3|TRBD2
CASSYSLAGNYEQFF
TGTGCCAGCAGTTATTCTCTAGCGGGAAACTATGAGCAGTTCTTC
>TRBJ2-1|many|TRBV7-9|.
CASSLGGTPEQFF
TGTGCCAGCAGCTTAGGCGGGACCCCCGAGCAGTTCTTC
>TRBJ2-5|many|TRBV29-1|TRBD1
CSVKQTGGAETQYF
TGCAGCGTAAAGCAGACAGGGGGCGCGGAGACCCAGTACTTC
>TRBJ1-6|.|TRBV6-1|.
CASRSTPGSYNSPLHF
TGTGCCAGCAGGTCAACTCCCGGCTCCTATAATTCACCCCTCCACTTT
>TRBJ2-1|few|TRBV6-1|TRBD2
CASWTGTSGSDEQFF
TGTGCCAGCTGGACCGGGACTAGCGGGAGCGATGAGCAGTTCTTC
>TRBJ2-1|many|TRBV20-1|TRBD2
CSADDRTSGISIEQFF
TGCAGTGCCGATGATCGGACTAGCGGGATCAGCATTGAGCAGTTCTTC
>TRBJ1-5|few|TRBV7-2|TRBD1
CASSLSGGFEPQHF
TGTGCCAGCAGCTTATCAGGGGGCTTTGAGCCCCAGCATTTT
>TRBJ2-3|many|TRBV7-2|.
CASSLKDTQYF
TGTGCCAGCAGCTTAAAGGATACGCAGTATTTT
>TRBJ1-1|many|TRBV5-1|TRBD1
CASSLTGGAVEAFF
TGCGCCAGCAGCCTTACAGGGGGCGCGGTTGAAGCTTTCTTT
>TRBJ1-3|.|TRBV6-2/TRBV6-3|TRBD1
CASSYSGQPTGNTIYF
TGTGCCAGCAGTTACTCGGGACAGCCGACTGGAAACACCATATATTTT
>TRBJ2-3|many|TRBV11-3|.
CASSARRRGSGDTQYF
TGTGCCAGCAGTGCCCGGCGACGAGGCTCTGGGGATACGCAGTATTTT
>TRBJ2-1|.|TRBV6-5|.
CASSYSPEGPNEQFF
TGTGCCAGCAGTTACTCGCCGGAGGGCCCAAATGAGCAGTTCTTC
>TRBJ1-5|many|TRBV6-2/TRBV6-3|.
CASSYTPAGYNQPQHF
TGTGCCAGCAGTTACACCCCCGCAGGGTACAATCAGCCCCAGCATTTT
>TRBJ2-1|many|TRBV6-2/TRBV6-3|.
CASSYRPHNEQFF
TGTGCCAGCAGTTACCGACCTCACAATGAGCAGTTCTTC
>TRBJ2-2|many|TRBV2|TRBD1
CASSLLTGPTGELFF
TGTGCCAGCAGTCTCTTGACAGGGCCCACCGGGGAGCTGTTTTTT
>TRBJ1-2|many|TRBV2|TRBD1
CASSQGVGGYTF
TGTGCCAGCAGCCAGGGGGTCGGTGGCTACACCTTC
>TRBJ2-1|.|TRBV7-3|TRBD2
CASGLSGRAYNEQFF
TGTGCCAGCGGCTTAAGCGGGAGGGCCTACAATGAGCAGTTCTTC
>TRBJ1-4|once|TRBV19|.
CASNAGTYRKLFF
TGTGCCAGTAACGCCGGGACATACAGAAAACTGTTTTTT
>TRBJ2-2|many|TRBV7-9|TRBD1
CASSPQGTRTGELFF
TGTGCCAGCAGCCCACAGGGGACGCGCACCGGGGAGCTGTTTTTT
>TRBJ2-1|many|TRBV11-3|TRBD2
CASSSKRGSYNEQFF
TGTGCCAGCAGCTCAAAGCGGGGGTCCTACAATGAGCAGTTCTTC
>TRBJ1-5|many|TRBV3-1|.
CASSQDRTENQPQHF
TGTGCCAGCAGCCAAGACAGGACGGAGAATCAGCCCCAGCATTTT
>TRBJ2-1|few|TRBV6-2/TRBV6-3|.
CASSNRGYRNEQFF
TGTGCCAGCAGTAATAGGGGCTACAGGAATGAGCAGTTCTTC
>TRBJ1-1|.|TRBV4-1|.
CASRSPGAGTEAFF
TGCGCCAGCAGGAGTCCCGGTGCGGGGACTGAAGCTTTCTTT
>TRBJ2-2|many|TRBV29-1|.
CSVIPGHTNTGELFF
TGCAGCGTCATTCCGGGACATACGAACACCGGGGAGCTGTTTTTT
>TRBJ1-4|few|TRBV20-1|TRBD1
CSARPQGGWAEKLFF
TGCAGTGCTAGACCTCAGGGGGGCTGGGCCGAAAAACTGTTTTTT
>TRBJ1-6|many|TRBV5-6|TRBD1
CASSEDRGHRNSPLHF
TGTGCCAGCAGCGAGGACAGGGGGCATCGAAATTCACCCCTCCACTTT
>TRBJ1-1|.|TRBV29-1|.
CSVLPTVPNTEAFF
TGCAGCGTTCTACCGACGGTCCCGAACACTGAAGCTTTCTTT